The next 27 T cell receptor beta chains were all read from a single sample in a study of T cell responses to AZD1222 COVID-19 vaccine. Only in-frame clones appear in the TCRdb table, and some are missing; sequencing was by immunoSEQ multiplex PCR. The sample has around 150,000 clones; approximately 88% are singletons. Specimen: peripheral blood, collected on day 0 of AZD1222 vaccination. These receptors all come from an adult in good health.

V gene TRBV5-1 combines with J gene TRBJ1-1; possibly TRBD1 for D (6 bases). Germline V gives CDR1 SGHRS, CDR2 YFSETQ. V lost 0 bases, J lost 2 bases, and 20 bases lay in between. The CDR3 has 18 residues. The CDR3 DNA reads as TGCGCCAGCAGCTTGGATCCCCCAGGGGCCTTCAGTAACACTGAAGCTTTCTTT. Amino acids: CASSLDPPGAFSNTEAFF.

The rearrangement links TRBV7-9 to TRBJ1-3; TRBD1 might be the D (6 bases). V lost 5 bases and J lost 2, with 10 bases in between. This CDR3 spans 14 amino acids. Germline lookup yields CDR1 SEHNR and CDR2 FQNEAQ (reference sequence). The CDR3 region is CASSQQGAGNTIYF. The CDR3 DNA sequence: TGTGCCAGCAGCCAACAGGGTGCTGGAAACACCATATATTTT.

For the CDR3, the DNA is TGCGCCAGCAGCTCAACGGGTACGTCAGATACGCAGTATTTT. It is translated as CASSSTGTSDTQYF. The genes are TRBV5-1 and TRBJ2-3; D unresolved. The V end was cut by 3 bases, the J end by 4 bases, with 12 bases between. CDR1 and CDR2 from the germline V gene are SGHRS and YFSETQ. The CDR3 is 14 residues long.

J is TRBJ1-2 and V is TRBV5-1; no clear D gene. The CDR3 is 15 amino acids. CDR1 is SGHRS, CDR2 YFSETQ, per germline. Deletions cut 0 bases from V and 2 bases from J, with 11 bases between. The CDR3 loop is CASSLELSGNYGYTF. The CDR3 nucleotides read TGCGCCAGCAGCTTGGAATTATCGGGGAACTATGGCTACACCTTC. The whole variable domain, filled in from reference TRBV5-1 and TRBJ1-2, reads KAGVTQTPRYLIKTRGQQVTLSCSPISGHRSVSWYQQTPGQGLQFLFEYFSETQRNKGNFPGRFSGRQFSNSRSEMNVSTLELGDSALYLCASSLELSGNYGYTFGSGTRLTVV.

V usage is TRBV6-4 and J usage is TRBJ2-1; 7 bases map to TRBD1. This CDR3 has 15 amino acids. Germline V gene lookup returns CDR1 MRHNA and CDR2 SNTAGT. The V segment lost 4 bases and the J segment 4 bases; nucleotides outside the gene matches: 7. For the CDR3, the DNA is TGTGCCAGCAGTGTAGGGACAGCACGTTACAATGAGCAGTTCTTC. The encoded protein is CASSVGTARYNEQFF.

This chain uses TRBV5-4 with TRBJ1-1; D is possibly TRBD1 (5 bases). CDR1 and CDR2 (germline): SGHNT, YYREEE (reference sequence). CDR3 length: 14 residues. The ends were cut back, 4 bases at V and 10 bases at J, with 20 bases in the middle. The CDR3 DNA is TGTGCCAGCAGCATGAATACAGGAACCCGGGGAGCTTTCTTT. Protein product: CASSMNTGTRGAFF.

V is TRBV28 and J is TRBJ1-4; TRBD1 agrees at 7 bases. The trim removed 6 bases at V and 7 bases at J, leaving 8 bases unmatched. This CDR3 is 14 amino acids long. The germline gives CDR1 MDHEN, CDR2 SYDVKM. The CDR3, as DNA: TGTGCCAGCAGGATGTCAGGGGGACGTGAAAAACTGTTTTTT. Translating gives CASRMSGGREKLFF.

V gene TRBV18 combines with J gene TRBJ1-1; tentative D call: TRBD1 (5 bases). This CDR3 is 13 amino acids long. The V gene lost 10 bases and the J gene lost 2 bases, with 14 bases spanning the gap. Germline CDR1 and CDR2: KGHSH and LQKENI. The DNA for the CDR3 is TGTGCCACCAGATCCAGGGCAAACACTGAAGCTTTCTTT. Translated: CATRSRANTEAFF.

V gene TRBV2 combines with J gene TRBJ2-1; the match to TRBD2 covers 9 bases. The germline V gene encodes CDR1 SNHLY and CDR2 FYNNEI. The CDR3 length is 15 residues. Trimming took 7 bases from V and 9 from J; bases not matched to a gene: 13. CDR3 coding DNA: TGTGCCAGCAAAAAAGGAGCGGGGGGCCTGGGTGAGCAGTTCTTC. It codes for CASKKGAGGLGEQFF. Based on the CDR3 plus reference TRBV2 and TRBJ2-1, the full variable domain is EPEVTQTPSHQVTQMGQEVILRCVPISNHLYFYWYRQILGQKVEFLVSFYNNEISEKSEIFDDQFSVERPDGSNFTLKIRSTKLEDSAMYFCASKKGAGGLGEQFFGPGTRLTVL.

The chain uses TRBV9 and TRBJ1-6, with D hard to call. The CDR3 covers 15 residues. Per germline, CDR1 SGDLS and CDR2 YYNGEE. V was shortened by 0 bases and J by 6 bases, with 10 bases between the two germline ends. The CDR3 DNA reads TGTGCCAGCAGCGTAGCCAGCGGCCTTAATTCACCCCTCCACTTT. Its protein is CASSVASGLNSPLHF.

The chain carries TRBV14 and TRBJ1-6; D remains ambiguous. Per the germline V gene, CDR1 is SGHDN and CDR2 is FVKESK. The ends were cut back, 1 base at V and 8 bases at J, with 15 bases in the middle. The CDR3 runs 16 residues. Here the CDR3 DNA reads TGTGCCAGCAGCCAAGCGGCCATCTCGGGAGATTCACCCCTCCACTTT. Translation: CASSQAAISGDSPLHF.

The chain joins TRBV6-5 to TRBJ2-3, with 7 bases fitting TRBD1. CDR1 and CDR2 (germline): MNHEY, SVGAGI. CDR3 size: 15 residues. V lost 7 bases to trimming and J lost 4 bases; unmatched junction nucleotides: 11. CDR3 loop: CASKEGQSYADTQYF. CDR3 in DNA: TGTGCCAGCAAAGAGGGACAGTCTTATGCAGATACGCAGTATTTT.

This clone turned up a few times. The J gene is TRBJ1-5, the V gene TRBV5-6, with D possibly TRBD1 on 6 matching bases. Trimming removed 4 bases at V and 8 bases at J, with 16 bases between. This CDR3 comprises 14 residues. In germline, CDR1 is SGHDT, CDR2 YYEEEE. The CDR3: CASSRKGGGKPQHF. The DNA of the CDR3 is TGTGCCAGCAGCAGGAAGGGGGGCGGCAAGCCCCAGCATTTT. Based on the CDR3 plus reference TRBV5-6 and TRBJ1-5, the full variable domain is DAGVTQSPTHLIKTRGQQVTLRCSPKSGHDTVSWYQQALGQGPQFIFQYYEEEERQRGNFPDRFSGHQFPNYSSELNVNALLLGDSALYLCASSRKGGGKPQHFGDGTRLSIL.

The chain is built from TRBV5-6 and TRBJ1-4; maybe TRBD1 (5 bases). CDR3 length equals 15 residues. V was pared by 4 bases and J by 4 bases, with 14 bases between. CDR1 SGHDT and CDR2 YYEEEE come from the germline V gene. CDR3 bases: TGTGCCAGCAGCATGCAGGGAAATCATAATGAAAAACTGTTTTTT. Amino acids: CASSMQGNHNEKLFF.

This chain connects TRBV5-4 to TRBJ1-6, with a possible D match to TRBD1 (5 bases). CDR1 is SGHNT, CDR2 YYREEE, per germline (reference sequence). The CDR3 spans 15 residues. Trimming pared 4 bases from V and 7 bases from J, leaving 15 bases between. In DNA form, the CDR3 reads TGTGCCAGCAGCGAGACCGGGACTGGAAATTCACCCCTCCACTTT. It codes for CASSETGTGNSPLHF.

This chain connects TRBV7-9 to TRBJ2-5, with 9 bases identical to TRBD1. J was trimmed by 5 bases and V by 4 bases; bases with no gene match: 11. The CDR3 is 16 amino acids. The germline V gene encodes CDR1 SEHNR and CDR2 FQNEAQ (reference sequence). The CDR3 DNA reads TGTGCCAGCAGCTCGTACACAGGGGGCCGTGAGGAGACCCAGTACTTC. Translating it yields CASSSYTGGREETQYF. The complete variable domain, with remaining parts taken from reference TRBV7-9 and TRBJ2-5, reads DTGVSQNPRHKITKRGQNVTFRCDPISEHNRLYWYRQTLGQGPEFLTYFQNEAQLEKSRLLSDRFSAERPKGSFSTLEIQRTEQGDSAMYLCASSSYTGGREETQYFGPGTRLLVL.

The chain links TRBV24-1 to TRBJ1-3; 8 bases fit TRBD1. CDR1 KGHDR and CDR2 SFDVKD come from the germline V gene. With 2 bases clipped from V and 4 bases from J, the junction kept 3 bases outside the gene matches. This CDR3 has 15 residues. CDR3 residues: CATSDSGGFGNTIYF. For the CDR3, the DNA is TGTGCCACCAGTGATTCAGGGGGCTTCGGAAACACCATATATTTT.

Here the CDR3 DNA reads TGTGCCTGGGGGGGTTTCCGGCAACGGAAGGGTGGCTACACCTTC. It specifies CAWGGFRQRKGGYTF. The rearrangement links TRBV30 to TRBJ1-2; TRBD1 is a possible D gene (5 bases). The V and J ends lost 5 bases and 7 bases respectively, with 23 bases between them. The CDR3 contains 15 residues. CDR1 GTSNPN and CDR2 SVGIG come from the germline V gene (reference sequence).

J is TRBJ1-1 and V is TRBV4-1; the D gene is possibly TRBD1 (6 bases). Germline assignment: CDR1 MGHRA and CDR2 YSYEKL. Trimming stripped 3 bases from V and 5 bases from J, with 16 bases between. The CDR3 extends over 15 amino acids. The CDR3 region is CASSQWGGAPTEAFF. CDR3 nucleotide sequence: TGCGCCAGCAGCCAGTGGGGGGGGGCGCCGACTGAAGCTTTCTTT.

The V and J genes are TRBV19 and TRBJ1-1; D perhaps matches TRBD1 (6 bases). Germline V gene sequence: CDR1 LNHDA, CDR2 SQIVND (reference sequence). Trimming left V 5 bases short and J 3 bases short, with 16 bases between. The length of the CDR3 is 15 residues. CDR3 loop: CASSGGAVDDTEAFF. The CDR3 bases are TGTGCCAGTAGTGGGGGGGCCGTTGATGACACTGAAGCTTTCTTT.

The V gene is TRBV11-1, the J gene TRBJ1-5; 7 bases are shared with TRBD1. Germline V gene sequence: CDR1 SGHAT, CDR2 FQDESV (reference sequence). The CDR3 runs to 15 residues. V lost 3 bases and J lost 3; bases outside the gene matches: 5. The CDR3 is CASSFGRGPNQPQHF. DNA for the CDR3: TGTGCCAGCAGCTTTGGAAGGGGGCCCAATCAGCCCCAGCATTTT.

The CDR3 region is CASGTGGTTKNIQYF. In DNA form, the CDR3 reads TGTGCCAGCGGGACAGGGGGCACGACCAAAAACATTCAGTACTTC. This sequence joins TRBV6-5 and TRBJ2-4; 12 positions match TRBD1. The CDR3 sequence is 15 residues long. With 8 bases clipped from V and 2 bases from J, the junction kept 4 bases outside the gene matches. Germline CDR1 and CDR2: MNHEY and SVGAGI.

This rearrangement joins TRBV6-5 to TRBJ1-5; D may be TRBD1 (5 bases). Trimming shortened V by 3 bases and J by 7 bases, and 13 bases separated the two germline ends. Looked up from germline, CDR1 is MNHEY and CDR2 is SVGAGI. This CDR3 spans 14 amino acids. CDR3: CASSYRAGRQPQHF. In nucleotides, the CDR3 is TGTGCCAGCAGTTATCGTGCAGGGAGGCAGCCCCAGCATTTT.

This clone was counted a few times. The chain is built from TRBV15 and TRBJ1-5, with D tentatively TRBD1 (5 bases). Trimming left V 9 bases short and J 2 bases short, with 8 bases between. Germline V gives CDR1 LNHNV, CDR2 YYDKDF (reference sequence). CDR3 length equals 12 residues. The CDR3 sequence is CATSRGNQPQHF. CDR3 sequence (DNA): TGTGCCACTTCCAGGGGCAATCAGCCCCAGCATTTT.

The rearrangement links TRBV27 to TRBJ2-5, with 8 nucleotides matching TRBD1. The V gene's germline CDR1 is MNHEY and CDR2 SMNVEV (reference sequence). The CDR3 covers 18 residues. V lost 2 bases to trimming and J lost 5 bases; unmatched junction nucleotides: 16. The CDR3 protein is CASSLGLGQGKIRETQYF. CDR3 nucleotide sequence: TGTGCCAGCAGTTTAGGTCTCGGACAGGGTAAAATACGGGAGACCCAGTACTTC.

The chain employs TRBV27 and TRBJ2-1, with TRBD2 as a possible D gene (6 bases). The CDR3 has 17 amino acids. Germline values: CDR1 MNHEY, CDR2 SMNVEV (reference sequence). V lost 2 bases to trimming and J lost 7 bases, with 21 bases between them. The chain's CDR3 is CASSLGVGGRRGNEQFF. As DNA, the CDR3 is TGTGCCAGCAGTTTAGGTGTTGGAGGGCGTCGGGGGAATGAGCAGTTCTTC.

CDR3 sequence: CASSFAFGEQYF. CDR3 bases: TGTGCCAGCAGTTTTGCCTTTGGGGAGCAGTACTTC. This sequence joins TRBV28 and TRBJ2-7, with D unclear. This CDR3 has 12 amino acids. With 3 bases removed from V and 7 bases from J, the gap between germline ends came to 10 bases. CDR1 is MDHEN, CDR2 SYDVKM, per germline.